These T cell receptor beta chains were read from a single sample in a study of shared clonotypes between healthy human individuals. Sequenced by immunoSEQ multiplex PCR; TCRdb stores in-frame clones only, minus some. The sample has 600,000 to 700,000 clones, approximately 73% seen once. Specimen: memory CD4+ T cells sorted from blood. Receptor source: a woman aged 25 to 39 in good health. Each CDR3 is given with its conserved first and last residue. D genes are given only for firm matches. Clone size, where shown, is once, few, many, or a class for clones that have expanded.

d_gene: TRBD2; abundance: NA; v_gene: TRBV30; j_gene: TRBJ2-1; CDR3nt: TGTGCCTGGCAATACGGGACTAGCGGGAGGGGTAGGGGGCATGAGCAGTTCTTC; CDR3aa: CAWQYGTSGRGRGHEQFF
d_gene: NA; abundance: NA; v_gene: TRBV28; j_gene: TRBJ1-1; CDR3nt: TGTGCCAGCAGTTTAGGGGGCCCTAAGGCTGAAGCTTTCTTT; CDR3aa: CASSLGGPKAEAFF
d_gene: NA; abundance: NA; v_gene: TRBV29-1; j_gene: TRBJ2-3; CDR3nt: TGCAGCGTTGAAGGCGGAAACACAGATACGCAGTATTTT; CDR3aa: CSVEGGNTDTQYF
d_gene: TRBD1; abundance: NA; v_gene: TRBV27; j_gene: TRBJ1-5; CDR3nt: TGTGCCAGCAGCACAACGGACAGGGGCAGTCAGCCCCAGCATTTT; CDR3aa: CASSTTDRGSQPQHF
d_gene: TRBD1; abundance: NA; v_gene: TRBV7-9; j_gene: TRBJ2-2; CDR3nt: TGTGCCAGCAGAAACCACGCGACAGGGGGCAAGGGGGAGCTGTTTTTT; CDR3aa: CASRNHATGGKGELFF
d_gene: TRBD1; abundance: NA; v_gene: TRBV5-1; j_gene: TRBJ1-4; CDR3nt: TGCGCCAGCAGGTTCGGGACAGAGAGTGAAAAACTGTTTTTT; CDR3aa: CASRFGTESEKLFF
d_gene: TRBD2; abundance: NA; v_gene: TRBV19; j_gene: TRBJ2-5; CDR3nt: TGTGCCAGTAGTCCGGGGGGATGGACCGGAGAGACCCAGTACTTC; CDR3aa: CASSPGGWTGETQYF
d_gene: NA; abundance: NA; v_gene: TRBV6-5; j_gene: TRBJ1-3; CDR3nt: TGTGCCAGCAAGCAGGGGAGCTCTGGAAACACCATATATTTT; CDR3aa: CASKQGSSGNTIYF
d_gene: NA; abundance: NA; v_gene: TRBV5-1; j_gene: TRBJ2-7; CDR3nt: TGCGCCAGCAGCTCCGGGACGGTCGACGAGCAGTACTTC; CDR3aa: CASSSGTVDEQYF
d_gene: TRBD2; abundance: NA; v_gene: TRBV5-4; j_gene: TRBJ2-5; CDR3nt: TGTGCCAGCAGCTTGACTAGCGGGAGTTTAGGAGAGACCCAGTACTTC; CDR3aa: CASSLTSGSLGETQYF
d_gene: NA; abundance: few; v_gene: TRBV11-3; j_gene: TRBJ1-3; CDR3nt: TGTGCCAGCAGCTTATCGGGTCCGGATGAGGGCATATATTTT; CDR3aa: CASSLSGPDEGIYF
d_gene: TRBD1; abundance: few; v_gene: TRBV5-1; j_gene: TRBJ2-3; CDR3nt: TGCGCCAGCAGCTCGACAGGGAGAGAGACAGATACGCAGTATTTT; CDR3aa: CASSSTGRETDTQYF
d_gene: TRBD1; abundance: NA; v_gene: TRBV28; j_gene: TRBJ1-2; CDR3nt: TGTGCCAGCAGAACCCCCGGGACAGGGGGTGGGTATGGCTACACCTTC; CDR3aa: CASRTPGTGGGYGYTF
d_gene: NA; abundance: NA; v_gene: TRBV5-1; j_gene: TRBJ2-7; CDR3nt: TGCGCCAGCAGCGGGGGGCAGCCATACGAGCAGTACTTC; CDR3aa: CASSGGQPYEQYF
d_gene: NA; abundance: NA; v_gene: TRBV28; j_gene: TRBJ1-5; CDR3nt: TGTGCCAGCAGGGGGGCAAGCAATCAGCCCCAGCATTTT; CDR3aa: CASRGASNQPQHF
d_gene: TRBD2; abundance: NA; v_gene: TRBV4-2; j_gene: TRBJ2-3; CDR3nt: TGTGCCAGCAGCCCCGGGACTAGCGACACAGATACGCAGTATTTT; CDR3aa: CASSPGTSDTDTQYF
d_gene: TRBD2; abundance: NA; v_gene: TRBV25-1; j_gene: TRBJ2-3; CDR3nt: TGTGCCAGCAGTGTTGCAGCGGGAGGGCCGGGATCAGATACGCAGTATTTT; CDR3aa: CASSVAAGGPGSDTQYF
d_gene: NA; abundance: NA; v_gene: TRBV5-1; j_gene: TRBJ2-5; CDR3nt: TGCGCCAGCAGCTTGGGTGCAGGTAGAGAGACCCAGTACTTC; CDR3aa: CASSLGAGRETQYF
d_gene: NA; abundance: NA; v_gene: TRBV10-2; j_gene: TRBJ2-7; CDR3nt: TGCGCCAGCAGTGAGTCGCAGTCAGGGTACGAGCAGTACTTC; CDR3aa: CASSESQSGYEQYF
d_gene: TRBD2; abundance: once; v_gene: TRBV4-2; j_gene: TRBJ2-7; CDR3nt: TGTGCCAGCAGCCAAGATGGACTAGCGGGACCCTACGAGCAGTACTTC; CDR3aa: CASSQDGLAGPYEQYF
d_gene: NA; abundance: NA; v_gene: TRBV28; j_gene: TRBJ1-1; CDR3nt: TGTGCCAGCAGTTTATCAGGGAGAGGTGAAGCTTTCTTT; CDR3aa: CASSLSGRGEAFF
d_gene: TRBD2; abundance: NA; v_gene: TRBV10-1; j_gene: TRBJ2-1; CDR3nt: TGCGCCAGCAGTGGGTCCAGCGGGAGTGTGTCCTACAATGAGCAGTTCTTC; CDR3aa: CASSGSSGSVSYNEQFF
d_gene: TRBD1; abundance: NA; v_gene: TRBV19; j_gene: TRBJ2-2; CDR3nt: TGTGCCAGTAAGGGACAGGGGGCCAGCGGGGAGCTGTTTTTT; CDR3aa: CASKGQGASGELFF
d_gene: TRBD1; abundance: NA; v_gene: TRBV7-2; j_gene: TRBJ2-3; CDR3nt: TGTGCCAGCAGCCAGGGGGACGATACGCAGTATTTT; CDR3aa: CASSQGDDTQYF
d_gene: NA; abundance: many; v_gene: TRBV5-1; j_gene: TRBJ1-1; CDR3nt: TGCGCCAGCAGCCCCTCGGCGGTTTTCACTGAAGCTTTCTTT; CDR3aa: CASSPSAVFTEAFF
d_gene: NA; abundance: many; v_gene: TRBV21-1; j_gene: TRBJ1-1; CDR3nt: TGTGCCAGCAGCCTGGGGACGGAATTGAACACTGAAGCTTTCTTT; CDR3aa: CASSLGTELNTEAFF
d_gene: NA; abundance: few; v_gene: TRBV6-5; j_gene: TRBJ1-5; CDR3nt: TGTGCCAGCATGGGGAGGGAGGGAGGGAATCAGCCCCAGCATTTT; CDR3aa: CASMGREGGNQPQHF
d_gene: NA; abundance: NA; v_gene: TRBV13; j_gene: TRBJ2-3; CDR3nt: TGTGCCAGCAGCTTAACTAGCAGCACAGATACGCAGTATTTT; CDR3aa: CASSLTSSTDTQYF
d_gene: TRBD2; abundance: NA; v_gene: TRBV6-1; j_gene: TRBJ2-7; CDR3nt: TGTGCCAGCAGTCTGCTAGCGGGATCCTACGAGCAGTACTTC; CDR3aa: CASSLLAGSYEQYF
d_gene: TRBD1; abundance: NA; v_gene: TRBV6-1; j_gene: TRBJ1-3; CDR3nt: TGTGCCAGCAGTGTACGGGACAGAGGAAACACCATATATTTT; CDR3aa: CASSVRDRGNTIYF
d_gene: NA; abundance: NA; v_gene: TRBV5-5; j_gene: TRBJ2-7; CDR3nt: TGTGCCAGCAGCCAAGGACAGTCTCGCGAGCAGTACTTC; CDR3aa: CASSQGQSREQYF
d_gene: NA; abundance: NA; v_gene: TRBV5-8; j_gene: TRBJ2-5; CDR3nt: TGTGCCAGCAGCTTTAACCGGGACACACAAGAGACCCAGTACTTC; CDR3aa: CASSFNRDTQETQYF